Presented here are 3 T cell receptor beta chains from one specimen sequenced in a study of T cell repertoires in cytomegalovirus infection. TCRdb itself ran the reads through MiXCR, one entry per CDR3 protein. Of some 390,000 distinct CDR3 sequences in the sample, about a sixth are singletons; the top ten hold around 9.3%. Sequencing was done on a sample of PBMCs. The source is a human donor in good health (CMV status not recorded). Some clones in this sample may be carry-over from other donors' samples.

The V gene is TRBV20-1, the J gene TRBJ2-5; possibly TRBD1 for D (6 bases). V was pared by 6 bases and J by 5 bases, with 13 bases between. The CDR3 is made up of 12 amino acids. Germline V gene lookup returns CDR1 DFQATT and CDR2 SNEGSKA (reference sequence). The CDR3, as DNA: TGCAGTGCAAACAGGGCCGCGGAGACCCAGTACTTC. Translated, it gives CSANRAAETQYF.

The gene calls are TRBV7-2 and TRBJ2-7; the match to TRBD2 covers 7 bases. The CDR3 has 16 amino acids. V lost 7 bases to trimming and J lost 3 bases; unmatched junction nucleotides: 15. Per the germline V gene, CDR1 is SGHTA and CDR2 is FQGNSA. CDR3 amino acids: CASTLDAGGNGYEQYF. DNA of the CDR3: TGTGCCAGCACCCTCGACGCCGGGGGGAATGGCTACGAGCAGTACTTC. Full variable domain (rest looked up from reference TRBV7-2 and TRBJ2-7): GAGVSQSPSNKVTEKGKDVELRCDPISGHTALYWYRQSLGQGLEFLIYFQGNSAPDKSGLPSDRFSAERTGGSVSTLTIQRTQQEDSAVYLCASTLDAGGNGYEQYFGPGTRLTVT.

V gene TRBV28 combines with J gene TRBJ2-7; D may match TRBD1 or TRBD2 (6 bases each). This CDR3 contains 13 residues. Germline-derived CDR1 and CDR2 are MDHEN and SYDVKM. Trimming shortened V by 5 bases and J by 5 bases, and 13 bases separated the two germline ends. The DNA for the CDR3 is TGTGCCAGCAGTGTATTGGGGGGCGACGAGCAGTACTTC. This sequence encodes CASSVLGGDEQYF.